This T cell receptor beta chain came from a study of blood T cell repertoires in COVID-19. Only in-frame clones appear in the TCRdb table, and some are missing; sequencing was by immunoSEQ multiplex PCR. Counted here are approximately 310,000 clones, around 87% occurring once; the ten biggest clones make up 1%. Germline CDR1 reads SGHRS; CDR2 reads YFSETQ. CDR3 size: 13 residues. The V and J ends lost 6 bases and 6 bases respectively, with 12 bases between them. This clonotype originated in a man aged 50 to 59 with active or convalescent COVID-19. Sequenced: peripheral blood. V gene TRBV5-1 combines with J gene TRBJ2-2; D possibly corresponds to TRBD1 (5 bases). Written as DNA, the CDR3 is TGCGCCAGCACCCTATGGGGCGCCGGGGAGCTGTTTTTT. Translated: CASTLWGAGELFF.